The 27 T cell receptor beta chains below come from one sample, sequenced in a study of cytomegalovirus exposure and HLA in healthy donors. The PCR used 60 Vbeta and 13 Jbeta primers. The repertoire was sequenced with immunoSEQ multiplex PCR; TCRdb's copy has only in-frame clones and lacks some. The data show 150,000 to 200,000 clones, with about 80% seen just once and 0.9% to 1.2% held by the top ten. Sequenced sample: PBMCs. The receptors come from a woman aged 40-49 years in good health and CMV-seronegative.

J is TRBJ1-1 and V is TRBV5-4; 8 nucleotides match TRBD1. This CDR3 spans 13 amino acids. Germline V lookup: CDR1 SGHNT, CDR2 YYREEE (reference sequence). Trimming at V came to 4 bases and at J to 8 bases, leaving 7 bases not matched to a gene. The CDR3 sequence is CASSPGGDREAFF. The CDR3 bases are TGTGCCAGCAGCCCCGGCGGGGACAGGGAAGCTTTCTTT.

The rearrangement links TRBV7-8 to TRBJ2-2, with no clear D. This CDR3 has 11 residues. The germline V gene has CDR1 SGHVS and CDR2 FQNEAQ. The V end was cut by 5 bases, the J end by 6 bases, with 4 bases between. CDR3 DNA sequence: TGTGCCAGCAGCCTCCCCGGGGAGCTGTTTTTT. Translating it yields CASSLPGELFF.

This chain uses TRBV9 with TRBJ2-2, with D maybe TRBD2 (6 bases). Deletions cut 2 bases from V and 8 bases from J, with 13 bases between. Germline V gene sequence: CDR1 SGDLS, CDR2 YYNGEE. This CDR3 spans 14 amino acids. For the CDR3, the DNA is TGTGCCAGCAGCGTTGGAACTAGCACTGGGGAGCTGTTTTTT. Translated, it gives CASSVGTSTGELFF.

This clone was found a few times. The chain employs TRBV11-3 and TRBJ2-5, with D possibly matching TRBD2 (5 bases). V was cut by 5 bases and J by 5 bases, with 12 bases left in between. Germline V gene lookup returns CDR1 SGHNT and CDR2 YENEEA. CDR3 length equals 13 residues. Written as DNA, the CDR3 is TGTGCCAGCAGCCCGACTACCCGGGAGACCCAGTACTTC. This encodes CASSPTTRETQYF.

The V call is TRBV7-2, the J call TRBJ1-6; possible D gene TRBD1, 5 bases. Germline V gene lookup returns CDR1 SGHTA and CDR2 FQGNSA. This CDR3 has 18 amino acids. V was pared by 4 bases and J by 6 bases, with 22 bases between. The CDR3 sequence: CASSSGGSRDLRNSPLHF. The CDR3 DNA sequence: TGTGCCAGCAGCTCGGGGGGATCCCGGGACCTTCGTAATTCACCCCTCCACTTT.

The V and J genes are TRBV7-2 and TRBJ2-3; D not certain. V was shortened by 2 bases and J by 1 base, with 4 bases between the two germline ends. The germline V gene has CDR1 SGHTA and CDR2 FQGNSA. This CDR3 contains 13 residues. In DNA, the CDR3 is TGTGCCAGCAGCTTACTAGGCACAGATACGCAGTATTTT. This gives the protein CASSLLGTDTQYF.

This clone was seen a handful of times. The chain links TRBV19 to TRBJ1-4, with 11 bases that match TRBD1. V shed 11 bases and J 7 bases; nucleotides not matched to a gene: 6. Germline CDR1 reads LNHDA; CDR2 reads SQIVND (reference sequence). The CDR3 totals 13 residues. Written as DNA, the CDR3 is TGTGCCTCAGCGGACAGGGGGCGTGAAAAACTGTTTTTT. Translation gives CASADRGREKLFF.

The chain combines TRBV2 with TRBJ1-5, with 7 nucleotides matching TRBD1. The CDR3 runs 16 residues. J was trimmed by 5 bases and V by 5 bases; bases with no gene match: 12. Germline V gene lookup returns CDR1 SNHLY and CDR2 FYNNEI. In nucleotides, the CDR3 is TGTGCCAGCAGTCAAAGACAGGGCCCCGCGGATCAGCCCCAGCATTTT. Encoded protein: CASSQRQGPADQPQHF. Full variable domain (outside the CDR3, taken from reference TRBV2 and TRBJ1-5): EPEVTQTPSHQVTQMGQEVILRCVPISNHLYFYWYRQILGQKVEFLVSFYNNEISEKSEIFDDQFSVERPDGSNFTLKIRSTKLEDSAMYFCASSQRQGPADQPQHFGDGTRLSIL.

V and J are TRBV7-6 and TRBJ1-4; 10 nucleotides align to TRBD1. This CDR3 is built from 15 residues. The J segment lost 7 bases and the V segment lost 6 bases, leaving 8 bases of the junction unmatched. Germline assignment: CDR1 SGHVS and CDR2 FNYEAQ. The CDR3 here is CASRTGQGVFEKLFF. The CDR3 nucleotides read TGTGCCAGCAGAACCGGACAGGGGGTTTTTGAAAAACTGTTTTTT.

The CDR3 DNA sequence: TGTGCCACCAGCAGAGGTCAGGGGGAGCCCCAGCATTTT. It is translated as CATSRGQGEPQHF. The chain uses TRBV15 and TRBJ1-5, with 7 bases aligning to TRBD1. This CDR3 comprises 13 residues. The germline gives CDR1 LNHNV, CDR2 YYDKDF (reference sequence). V dropped 1 base and J dropped 8; count of bases not matched to a gene: 2.

The chain has TRBV5-1 and TRBJ2-5, with D perhaps TRBD1 (6 bases). This CDR3 has 11 amino acids. Trimming took 1 base from V and 9 from J, leaving 7 bases between them. The germline V gene encodes CDR1 SGHRS and CDR2 YFSETQ. The CDR3 sequence is CASSLKGAQYF. The DNA of the CDR3 is TGCGCCAGCAGCTTGAAGGGGGCCCAGTACTTC.

This clone appeared a few times. The rearrangement joins TRBV9 to TRBJ1-4; 9 nucleotides agree with TRBD1. CDR3 length equals 15 residues. Trimming took 2 bases from V and 8 from J; bases not matched to a gene: 7. In germline, CDR1 is SGDLS, CDR2 YYNGEE. The CDR3 region has the DNA TGTGCCAGCAGCGTCCAAACAGGGGGCGCGGAAAAACTGTTTTTT. It is translated as CASSVQTGGAEKLFF.

The chain couples TRBV6-6 to TRBJ2-7; 7 bases are shared with TRBD2. V trimming: 1 base; J trimming: 6 bases; junction bases outside the gene matches: 3. This CDR3 contains 13 residues. Germline assignment: CDR1 MNHNY and CDR2 SVGAGI (reference sequence). The CDR3 protein is CASSYWGGAEQYF. CDR3 DNA sequence: TGTGCCAGCAGTTACTGGGGGGGTGCCGAGCAGTACTTC.

The chain employs TRBV20-1 and TRBJ1-2; D is undetermined. This CDR3 is 11 amino acids long. Looked up from germline, CDR1 is DFQATT and CDR2 is SNEGSKA (reference sequence). V lost 5 bases and J 4 bases, leaving 8 bases between the germline ends. CDR3 sequence (DNA): TGCAGTGCTCGGGGAAGCTATGGCTACACCTTC. The encoded protein is CSARGSYGYTF.

The chain couples TRBV19 to TRBJ2-3; weak D call: TRBD1 (6 bases). The length of the CDR3 is 14 residues. The V gene lost 6 bases and the J gene lost 0 bases, with 10 bases spanning the gap. Germline values: CDR1 LNHDA, CDR2 SQIVND (reference sequence). CDR3 coding DNA: TGTGCCAGTAGCAACAGGGCTAGCACAGATACGCAGTATTTT. Its translation: CASSNRASTDTQYF.

The chain is built from TRBV6-5 and TRBJ2-2; TRBD1 aligns across 11 bases. V lost 6 bases and J lost 3; bases outside the gene matches: 3. The CDR3 has 15 residues. Germline V CDR1 and CDR2: MNHEY, SVGAGI. The CDR3 DNA reads as TGTGCCAGCAGGCGGGACAGGGGGGACACCGGGGAGCTGTTTTTT. Translating gives CASRRDRGDTGELFF.

The V call is TRBV5-5, the J call TRBJ2-1; a weak D match, TRBD2 (6 bases). The germline V gene has CDR1 SGHKS and CDR2 YYEKEE (reference sequence). With 0 bases removed from V and 3 bases from J, the gap between germline ends came to 10 bases. CDR3 length equals 15 residues. Here the CDR3 DNA reads TGTGCCAGCAGCTTGGTTCCTAGCGACTACAATGAGCAGTTCTTC. Its translation is CASSLVPSDYNEQFF.

J is TRBJ1-2 and V is TRBV7-9; the match to TRBD1 covers 7 bases. This CDR3 spans 14 amino acids. V gave up 5 bases and J gave up 2 bases; unmatched junction bases: 5. Germline assignment: CDR1 SEHNR and CDR2 FQNEAQ (reference sequence). CDR3 nucleotides: TGTGCCAGCAGCCCAGCACAGGGGAACTATGGCTACACCTTC. It yields the protein CASSPAQGNYGYTF.

The J gene is TRBJ1-2, the V gene TRBV29-1; possibly TRBD1 for D (6 bases). Trimming shortened V by 3 bases and J by 7 bases, and 15 bases separated the two germline ends. This CDR3 spans 13 amino acids. The germline V gene encodes CDR1 SQVTM and CDR2 ANQGSEA. The CDR3 loop is CSVELGGQPGYTF. CDR3 in DNA: TGCAGCGTTGAGCTCGGGGGGCAGCCTGGCTACACCTTC.

The chain joins TRBV19 to TRBJ1-1, with TRBD1 matching over 8 bases. Germline values: CDR1 LNHDA, CDR2 SQIVND (reference sequence). CDR3 length equals 17 residues. The junction had 13 bases not matched to a gene; V was cut back by 3 bases and J by 4 bases. CDR3: CASSILRGQSQGTEAFF. CDR3 DNA: TGTGCCAGTAGTATTCTCAGGGGGCAGTCCCAGGGCACTGAAGCTTTCTTT.

The rearrangement uses TRBV19 and TRBJ2-3, with 12 bases fitting TRBD2. The CDR3 sequence is 14 residues long. Trimming cost V 10 bases and J 3 bases; bases outside gene matches: 5. Germline V gene sequence: CDR1 LNHDA, CDR2 SQIVND (reference sequence). CDR3 bases: TGTGCCACCCGGACTAGCGGGGCTACAGATACGCAGTATTTT. Protein product: CATRTSGATDTQYF.

This rearrangement joins TRBV6-1 to TRBJ1-1; possibly TRBD1 for D (5 bases). The ends were cut back, 6 bases at V and 6 bases at J, with 20 bases in the middle. This CDR3 is built from 15 residues. Germline CDR1 reads MNHNS; CDR2 reads SASEGT. The CDR3, as DNA: TGTGCCAGCAGCTTGGGAGTGGGAGGAGGGGCTGAAGCTTTCTTT. It encodes CASSLGVGGGAEAFF.

This clone was detected only once. CDR3 in amino acids: CASSPPGDREYF. The CDR3 DNA reads as TGTGCCAGCAGCCCTCCTGGGGACAGGGAATACTTC. The chain recombines TRBV5-5 with TRBJ2-5; TRBD1 aligns across 9 bases. The germline V gene encodes CDR1 SGHKS and CDR2 YYEKEE (reference sequence). The CDR3 consists of 12 residues. V lost 4 bases to trimming and J lost 14 bases; unmatched junction nucleotides: 9.

V usage is TRBV5-8 and J usage is TRBJ1-1; tentative D call: TRBD1 (5 bases). Trimming left V 0 bases short and J 3 bases short, with 12 bases between. This CDR3 is built from 15 residues. Germline V gene sequence: CDR1 SGHTS, CDR2 YDEGEE. This CDR3 reads CASSLEVGGDTEAFF. The CDR3 DNA reads as TGTGCCAGCAGCTTGGAGGTCGGAGGGGACACTGAAGCTTTCTTT.

The genes are TRBV7-3 and TRBJ2-3; 8 bases agree with TRBD2. The CDR3 runs to 14 residues. Germline V CDR1 and CDR2: SGHTA, FQGTGA. The V gene end was trimmed by 6 bases and the J gene end by 5 bases; junction bases not matched to a gene: 7. CDR3 region: CASSRGGGRDTQYF. The CDR3 region has the DNA TGTGCCAGCAGTAGGGGCGGGGGGAGAGATACGCAGTATTTT.

V gene TRBV19 combines with J gene TRBJ1-4; D remains ambiguous. Germline-derived CDR1 and CDR2 are LNHDA and SQIVND (reference sequence). V was trimmed by 6 bases and J by 8 bases, leaving 16 bases between them. The length of the CDR3 is 14 residues. This CDR3 reads CASRPAGPGEKLFF. For the CDR3, the DNA is TGTGCCAGTAGGCCAGCGGGCCCCGGGGAAAAACTGTTTTTT.

This clone was detected only once. The V gene is TRBV19, the J gene TRBJ1-5; TRBD1 matches at 7 bases. CDR3 length: 17 residues. Germline V gene data show CDR1 as LNHDA and CDR2 as SQIVND (reference sequence). V shed 1 base and J 0 bases; nucleotides not matched to a gene: 6. CDR3 coding DNA: TGTGCCAGTAGTATAGGGGAAGGGGGCCCTAGCAATCAGCCCCAGCATTTT. Translation gives CASSIGEGGPSNQPQHF.